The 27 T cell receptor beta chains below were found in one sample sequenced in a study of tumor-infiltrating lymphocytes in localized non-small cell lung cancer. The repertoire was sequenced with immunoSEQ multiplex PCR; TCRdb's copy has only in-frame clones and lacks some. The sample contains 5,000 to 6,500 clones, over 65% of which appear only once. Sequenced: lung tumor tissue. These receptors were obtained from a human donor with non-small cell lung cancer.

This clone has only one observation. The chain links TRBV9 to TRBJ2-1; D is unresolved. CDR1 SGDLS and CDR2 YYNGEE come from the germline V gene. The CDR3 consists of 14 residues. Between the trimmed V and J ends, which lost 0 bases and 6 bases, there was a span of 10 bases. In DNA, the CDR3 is TGTGCCAGCAGCGTAGCTCTAAACTCCAATGAGCAGTTCTTC. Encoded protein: CASSVALNSNEQFF.

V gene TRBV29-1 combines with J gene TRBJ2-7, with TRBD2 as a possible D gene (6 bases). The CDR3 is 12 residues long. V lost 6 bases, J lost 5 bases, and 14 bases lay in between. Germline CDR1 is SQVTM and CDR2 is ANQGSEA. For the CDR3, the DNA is TGCAGCGTAGGGCGGGGTGTTCACGAGCAGTACTTC. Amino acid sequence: CSVGRGVHEQYF.

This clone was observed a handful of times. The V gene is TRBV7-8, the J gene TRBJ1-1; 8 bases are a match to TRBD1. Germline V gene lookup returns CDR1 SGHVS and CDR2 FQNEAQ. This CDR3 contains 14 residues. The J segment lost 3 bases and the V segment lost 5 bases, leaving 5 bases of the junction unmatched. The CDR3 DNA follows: TGTGCCAGCAGCCCCCAGACAGGGGACACTGAAGCTTTCTTT. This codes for CASSPQTGDTEAFF. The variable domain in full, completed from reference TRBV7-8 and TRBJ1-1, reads GAGVSQSPRYKVAKRGQDVALRCDPISGHVSLFWYQQALGQGPEFLTYFQNEAQLDKSGLPSDRFFAERPEGSVSTLKIQRTQQEDSAVYLCASSPQTGDTEAFFGQGTRLTVV.

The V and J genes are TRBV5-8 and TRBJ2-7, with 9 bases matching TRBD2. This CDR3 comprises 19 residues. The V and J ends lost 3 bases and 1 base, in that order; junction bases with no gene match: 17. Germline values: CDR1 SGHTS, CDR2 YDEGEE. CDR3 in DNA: TGTGCCAGCAGCTCCCCCTCCGAGACTAGCGGACCCAGGTCCTACGAGCAGTACTTC. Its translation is CASSSPSETSGPRSYEQYF.

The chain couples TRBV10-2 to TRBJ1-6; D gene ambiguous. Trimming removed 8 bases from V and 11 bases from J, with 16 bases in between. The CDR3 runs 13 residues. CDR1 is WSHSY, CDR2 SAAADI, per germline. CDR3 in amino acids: CASGKALRPPLHF. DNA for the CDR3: TGCGCCAGCGGCAAGGCATTAAGGCCACCCCTCCACTTT.

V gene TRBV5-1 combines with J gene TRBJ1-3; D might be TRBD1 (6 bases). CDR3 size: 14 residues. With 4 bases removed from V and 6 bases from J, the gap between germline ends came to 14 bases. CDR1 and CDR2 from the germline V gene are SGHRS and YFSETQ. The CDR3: CASSTGTAENTIYF. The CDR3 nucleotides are TGCGCCAGCAGCACAGGGACCGCGGAAAACACCATATATTTT.

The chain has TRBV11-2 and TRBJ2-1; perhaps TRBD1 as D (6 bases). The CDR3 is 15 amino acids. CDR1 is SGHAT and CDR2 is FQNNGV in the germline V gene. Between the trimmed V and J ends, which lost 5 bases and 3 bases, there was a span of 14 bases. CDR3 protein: CASSPGGGGYNEQFF. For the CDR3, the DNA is TGTGCCAGCAGCCCTGGGGGCGGAGGCTACAATGAGCAGTTCTTC.

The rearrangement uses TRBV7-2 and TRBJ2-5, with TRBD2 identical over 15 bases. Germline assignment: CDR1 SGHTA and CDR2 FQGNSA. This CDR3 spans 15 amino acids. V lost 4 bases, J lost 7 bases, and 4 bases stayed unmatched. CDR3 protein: CASSSGLAGGGTQYF. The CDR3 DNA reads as TGTGCCAGCAGCTCGGGACTAGCGGGGGGTGGGACCCAGTACTTC.

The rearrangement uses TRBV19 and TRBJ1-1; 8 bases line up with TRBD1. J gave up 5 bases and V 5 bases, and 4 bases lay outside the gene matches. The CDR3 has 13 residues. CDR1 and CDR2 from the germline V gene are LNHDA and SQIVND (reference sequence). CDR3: CASSDRGRTEAFF. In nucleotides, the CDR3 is TGTGCCAGTAGTGACAGGGGAAGAACTGAAGCTTTCTTT.

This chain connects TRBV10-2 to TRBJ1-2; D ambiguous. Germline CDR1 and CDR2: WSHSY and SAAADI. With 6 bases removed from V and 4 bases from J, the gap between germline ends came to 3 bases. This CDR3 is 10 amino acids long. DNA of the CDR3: TGCGCCAGCAGGGGCTATGGCTACACCTTC. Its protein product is CASRGYGYTF.

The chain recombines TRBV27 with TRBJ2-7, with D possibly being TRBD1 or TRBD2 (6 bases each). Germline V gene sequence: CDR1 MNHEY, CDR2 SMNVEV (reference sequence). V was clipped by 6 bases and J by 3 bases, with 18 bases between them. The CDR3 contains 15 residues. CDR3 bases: TGTGCCAGCAGGGGAACCCCGGGGGCCCTCTACGAGCAGTACTTC. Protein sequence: CASRGTPGALYEQYF.

The CDR3 region is CASRDRKPYEQYF. CDR3 in DNA: TGTGCCAGCAGGGACAGGAAACCTTACGAGCAGTACTTC. V gene TRBV28 combines with J gene TRBJ2-7; 7 positions agree with TRBD1. CDR3 length equals 13 residues. Germline lookup yields CDR1 MDHEN and CDR2 SYDVKM. V was pared by 6 bases and J by 4 bases, with 6 bases of the junction left unmatched. The full variable domain, rest sourced from reference TRBV28 and TRBJ2-7, is DVKVTQSSRYLVKRTGEKVFLECVQDMDHENMFWYRQDPGLGLRLIYFSYDVKMKEKGDIPEGYSVSREKKERFSLILESASTNQTSMYLCASRDRKPYEQYFGPGTRLTVT.

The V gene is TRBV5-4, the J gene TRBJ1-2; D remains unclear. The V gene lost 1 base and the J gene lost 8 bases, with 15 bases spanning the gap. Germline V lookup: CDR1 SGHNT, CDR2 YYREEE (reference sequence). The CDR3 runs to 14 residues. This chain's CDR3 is CASSLNGDSRGYTF. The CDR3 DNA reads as TGTGCCAGCAGCTTGAACGGGGATAGTAGGGGCTACACCTTC.

The CDR3 nucleotides are TGTGCCAGCAGTTACAGGCTTTCTAACTATGGCTACACCTTC. Protein: CASSYRLSNYGYTF. The chain joins TRBV28 to TRBJ1-2, with TRBD1 as a possible D gene (5 bases). The CDR3 has 14 amino acids. Trimming took 4 bases from V and 0 from J, leaving 9 bases between them. Germline values: CDR1 MDHEN, CDR2 SYDVKM.

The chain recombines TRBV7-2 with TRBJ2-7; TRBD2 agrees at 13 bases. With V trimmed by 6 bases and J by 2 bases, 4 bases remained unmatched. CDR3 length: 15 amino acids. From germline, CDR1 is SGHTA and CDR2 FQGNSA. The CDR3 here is CASRGTSGGAYEQYF. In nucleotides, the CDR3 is TGTGCCAGCAGGGGTACTAGCGGGGGGGCCTACGAGCAGTACTTC.

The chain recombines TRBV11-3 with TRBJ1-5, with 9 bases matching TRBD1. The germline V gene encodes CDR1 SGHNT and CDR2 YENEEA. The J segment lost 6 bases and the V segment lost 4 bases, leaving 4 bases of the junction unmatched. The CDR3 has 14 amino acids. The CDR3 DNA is TGTGCCAGCAGCTCAGGGACAGGGCTTCAGCCCCAGCATTTT. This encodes CASSSGTGLQPQHF.

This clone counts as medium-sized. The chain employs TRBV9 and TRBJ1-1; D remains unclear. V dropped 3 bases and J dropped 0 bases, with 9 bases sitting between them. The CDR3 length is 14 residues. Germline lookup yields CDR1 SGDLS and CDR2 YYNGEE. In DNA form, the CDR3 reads TGTGCCAGCAGCGGTCAGGAATTGAACACTGAAGCTTTCTTT. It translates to CASSGQELNTEAFF.

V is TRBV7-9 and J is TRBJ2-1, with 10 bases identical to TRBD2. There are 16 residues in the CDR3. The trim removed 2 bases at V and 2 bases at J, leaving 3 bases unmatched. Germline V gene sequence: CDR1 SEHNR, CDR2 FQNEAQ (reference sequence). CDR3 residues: CASSLLLAGTYNEQFF. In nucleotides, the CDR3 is TGTGCCAGCAGCTTATTACTAGCGGGAACCTACAATGAGCAGTTCTTC.

The CDR3 region is CASTEGRPSVEQYF. In DNA form, the CDR3 reads TGTGCCAGCACTGAGGGACGGCCCTCAGTAGAGCAGTACTTC. The chain is built from TRBV2 and TRBJ2-7; perhaps D is TRBD1 or TRBD2 (5 bases each). Trimming removed 7 bases from V and 7 bases from J, with 20 bases in between. Germline lookup yields CDR1 SNHLY and CDR2 FYNNEI. The CDR3 totals 14 residues.

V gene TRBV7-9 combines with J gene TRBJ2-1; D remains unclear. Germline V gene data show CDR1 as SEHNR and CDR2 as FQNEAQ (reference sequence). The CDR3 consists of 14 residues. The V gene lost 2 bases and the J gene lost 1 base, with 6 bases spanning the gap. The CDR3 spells CASSLSASYNEQFF. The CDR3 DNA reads TGTGCCAGCAGCTTATCGGCGTCCTACAATGAGCAGTTCTTC.

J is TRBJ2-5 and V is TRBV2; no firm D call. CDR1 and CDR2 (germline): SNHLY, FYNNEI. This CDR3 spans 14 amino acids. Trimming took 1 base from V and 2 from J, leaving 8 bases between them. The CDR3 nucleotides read TGTGCCAGCAGTGAAGTGTCGGATCAAGAGACCCAGTACTTC. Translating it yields CASSEVSDQETQYF.

CDR3 region: CASSRIRLAGGPVDGELFF. CDR3 nucleotides: TGTGCCAGCAGTCGTATTAGACTAGCGGGGGGCCCGGTGGACGGGGAGCTGTTTTTT. The chain carries TRBV2 and TRBJ2-2, with TRBD2 identical over 13 bases. The CDR3 has 19 amino acids. Per germline, CDR1 SNHLY and CDR2 FYNNEI. V trimming: 5 bases; J trimming: 7 bases; junction bases outside the gene matches: 16.

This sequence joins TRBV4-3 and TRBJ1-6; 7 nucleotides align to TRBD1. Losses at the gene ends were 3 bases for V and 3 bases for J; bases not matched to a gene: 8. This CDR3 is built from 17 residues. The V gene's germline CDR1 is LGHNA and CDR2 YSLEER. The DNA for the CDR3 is TGCGCCAGCAGCCAGAGACAGGGAGGTAACTATAATTCACCCCTCCACTTT. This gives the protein CASSQRQGGNYNSPLHF.

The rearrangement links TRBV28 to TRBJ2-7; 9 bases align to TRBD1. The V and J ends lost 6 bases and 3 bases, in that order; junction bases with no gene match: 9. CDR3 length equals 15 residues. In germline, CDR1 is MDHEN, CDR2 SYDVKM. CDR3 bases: TGTGCCAGCAGGGGACCGGGACAGGGTAACTACGAGCAGTACTTC. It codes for CASRGPGQGNYEQYF. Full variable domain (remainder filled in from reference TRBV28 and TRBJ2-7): DVKVTQSSRYLVKRTGEKVFLECVQDMDHENMFWYRQDPGLGLRLIYFSYDVKMKEKGDIPEGYSVSREKKERFSLILESASTNQTSMYLCASRGPGQGNYEQYFGPGTRLTVT.

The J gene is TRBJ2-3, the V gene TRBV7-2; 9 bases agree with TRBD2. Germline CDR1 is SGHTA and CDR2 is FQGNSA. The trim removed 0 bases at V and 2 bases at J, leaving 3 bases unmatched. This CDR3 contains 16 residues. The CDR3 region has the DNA TGTGCCAGCAGCTTAGCGGCTAGCGGGACCACAGATACGCAGTATTTT. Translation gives CASSLAASGTTDTQYF.

The CDR3 loop reads CASSQDRFGANEKLFF. The CDR3 DNA follows: TGTGCCAGCAGTCAAGACAGGTTTGGTGCTAATGAAAAACTGTTTTTT. V is TRBV28 and J is TRBJ1-4; weak D call: TRBD1 (6 bases). The CDR3 runs to 16 residues. Germline V CDR1 and CDR2: MDHEN, SYDVKM. V shed 5 bases and J shed 3 bases, with 16 bases lying between them. Full variable domain (outside the CDR3, taken from reference TRBV28 and TRBJ1-4): DVKVTQSSRYLVKRTGEKVFLECVQDMDHENMFWYRQDPGLGLRLIYFSYDVKMKEKGDIPEGYSVSREKKERFSLILESASTNQTSMYLCASSQDRFGANEKLFFGSGTQLSVL.

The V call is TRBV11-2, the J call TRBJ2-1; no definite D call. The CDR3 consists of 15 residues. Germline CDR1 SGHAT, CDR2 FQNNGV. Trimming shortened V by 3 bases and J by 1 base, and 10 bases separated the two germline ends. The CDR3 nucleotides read TGTGCCAGCAGCTTCAGAGACTCGTCCTACAATGAGCAGTTCTTC. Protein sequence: CASSFRDSSYNEQFF.